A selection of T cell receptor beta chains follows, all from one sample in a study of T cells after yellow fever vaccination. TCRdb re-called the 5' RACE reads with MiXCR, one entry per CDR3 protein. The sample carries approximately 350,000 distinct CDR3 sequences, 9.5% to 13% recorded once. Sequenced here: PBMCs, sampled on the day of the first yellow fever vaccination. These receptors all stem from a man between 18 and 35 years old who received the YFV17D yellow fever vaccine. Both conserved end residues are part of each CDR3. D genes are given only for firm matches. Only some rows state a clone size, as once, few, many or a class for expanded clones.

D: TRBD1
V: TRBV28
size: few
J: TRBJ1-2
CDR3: CASRTGSNYGYTF
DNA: TGTGCCAGCAGGACAGGGTCAAACTATGGCTACACCTTC

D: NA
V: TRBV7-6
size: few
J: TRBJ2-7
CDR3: CASSLGSVAASYEQYF
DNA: TGTGCCAGCAGCTTAGGTTCGGTAGCGGCCTCCTACGAGCAGTACTTC

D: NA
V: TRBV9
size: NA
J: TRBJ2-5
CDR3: CASSARPSGETQYF
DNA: TGTGCCAGCAGCGCGCGGCCCAGCGGGGAGACCCAGTACTTC

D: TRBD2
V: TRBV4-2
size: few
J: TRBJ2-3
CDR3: CASSQAGAGGPADTQYF
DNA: TGTGCCAGCAGCCAAGCCGGGGCGGGGGGGCCAGCAGATACGCAGTATTTT

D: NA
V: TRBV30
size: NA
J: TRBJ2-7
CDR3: CAWSVRATYEQYF
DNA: TGTGCCTGGAGTGTAAGGGCTACCTACGAGCAGTACTTC

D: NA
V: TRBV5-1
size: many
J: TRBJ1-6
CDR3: CASSFGGQNSPLHF
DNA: TGCGCCAGCAGCTTTGGGGGACAAAATTCACCCCTCCACTTT

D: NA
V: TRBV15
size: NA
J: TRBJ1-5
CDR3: CATSGPYQLNQPQHF
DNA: TGTGCCACCAGCGGGCCCTACCAGCTTAATCAGCCCCAGCATTTT

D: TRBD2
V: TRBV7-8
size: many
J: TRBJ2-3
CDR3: CASSVGSGGGLSTDTQYF
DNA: TGTGCCAGCAGCGTGGGGAGCGGGGGGGGACTAAGCACAGATACGCAGTATTTT

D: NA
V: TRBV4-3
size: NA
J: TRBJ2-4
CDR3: CASSQDGVAKNIQYF
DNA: TGCGCCAGCAGCCAAGATGGGGTAGCCAAAAACATTCAGTACTTC

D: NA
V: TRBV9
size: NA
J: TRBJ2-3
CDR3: CASSVGRGTDTQYF
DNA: TGTGCCAGCAGCGTAGGGCGAGGCACAGATACGCAGTATTTT

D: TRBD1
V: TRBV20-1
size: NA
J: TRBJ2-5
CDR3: CSARVGDRGYQETQYF
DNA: TGCAGTGCTAGAGTGGGAGACAGGGGGTACCAAGAGACCCAGTACTTC

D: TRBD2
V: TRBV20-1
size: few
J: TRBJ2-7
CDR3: CSASGGAAEQYF
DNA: TGCAGTGCTAGCGGGGGGGCCGCCGAGCAGTACTTC

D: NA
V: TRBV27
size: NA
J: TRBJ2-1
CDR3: CASSLSVSRGYNEQFF
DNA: TGTGCCAGCAGTTTATCGGTTAGCCGTGGGTACAATGAGCAGTTCTTC

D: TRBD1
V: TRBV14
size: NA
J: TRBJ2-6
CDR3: CASSQDSLGQGFAGANVLTF
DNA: TGTGCCAGCAGCCAAGATTCGCTCGGACAGGGATTCGCGGGGGCCAACGTCCTGACTTTC

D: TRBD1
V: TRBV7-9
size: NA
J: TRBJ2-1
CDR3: CASSSRTGRDEQFF
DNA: TGTGCCAGCAGCTCCCGGACAGGGCGCGATGAGCAGTTCTTC

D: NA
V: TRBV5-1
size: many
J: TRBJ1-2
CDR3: CASSSTGYGYTF
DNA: TGCGCCAGCAGCTCAACGGGGTACGGCTACACCTTC

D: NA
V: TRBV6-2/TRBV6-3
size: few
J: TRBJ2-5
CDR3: CASSYLGHPEETQYF
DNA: TGTGCCAGCAGTTACCTTGGACACCCTGAAGAGACCCAGTACTTC

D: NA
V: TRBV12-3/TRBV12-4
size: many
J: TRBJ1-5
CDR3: CASTLGGGIGNQPQHF
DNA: TGTGCCAGCACTCTAGGAGGGGGGATTGGCAATCAGCCCCAGCATTTT

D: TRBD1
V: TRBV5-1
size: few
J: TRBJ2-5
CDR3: CASSVRQGSLLQETQYF
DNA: TGCGCCAGCAGCGTAAGACAGGGCAGTCTTTTACAAGAGACCCAGTACTTC

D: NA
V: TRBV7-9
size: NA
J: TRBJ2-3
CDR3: CASGDAGAQGTDTQYF
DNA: TGTGCCAGCGGCGACGCGGGGGCGCAAGGCACAGATACGCAGTATTTT

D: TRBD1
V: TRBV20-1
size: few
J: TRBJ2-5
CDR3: CSASQGQGAVGTQYF
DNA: TGCAGTGCTAGTCAGGGACAGGGGGCAGTCGGGACCCAGTACTTC

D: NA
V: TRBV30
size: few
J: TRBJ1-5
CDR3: CAWCPRGNQPQHF
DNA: TGTGCCTGGTGCCCCAGAGGGAATCAGCCCCAGCATTTT

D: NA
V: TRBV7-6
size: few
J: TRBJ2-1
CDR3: CASSQGRGGVRYNEQFF
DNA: TGTGCCAGCAGCCAGGGGAGGGGCGGGGTACGTTACAATGAGCAGTTCTTC

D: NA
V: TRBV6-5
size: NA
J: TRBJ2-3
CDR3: CASSISSGGTPTDTQYF
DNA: TGTGCCAGCAGTATATCGAGCGGAGGGACCCCCACAGATACGCAGTATTTT

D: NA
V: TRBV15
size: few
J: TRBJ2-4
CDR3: CATRASQGQAKNIQYF
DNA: TGTGCCACCAGAGCGAGTCAGGGGCAGGCCAAAAACATTCAGTACTTC

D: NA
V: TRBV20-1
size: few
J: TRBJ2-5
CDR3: CSAKDGRKASQETQYF
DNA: TGCAGTGCTAAGGACGGACGGAAAGCAAGCCAAGAGACCCAGTACTTC

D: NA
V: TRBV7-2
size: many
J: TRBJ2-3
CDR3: CASSLTGPDTQYF
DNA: TGTGCCAGCAGCCTGACAGGTCCAGATACGCAGTATTTT

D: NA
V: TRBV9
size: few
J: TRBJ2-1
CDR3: CASSVEGYNEQFF
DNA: TGTGCCAGCAGCGTAGAAGGGTACAATGAGCAGTTCTTC

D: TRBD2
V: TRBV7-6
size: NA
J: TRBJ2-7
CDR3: CASSSGGRARGEQYF
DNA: TGTGCCAGCAGCTCGGGGGGGCGAGCTCGGGGCGAGCAGTACTTC

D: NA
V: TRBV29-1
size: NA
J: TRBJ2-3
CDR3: CSVDPRSNRDSGTDTQYF
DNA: TGCAGCGTTGATCCCCGATCGAACAGGGATTCTGGGACAGATACGCAGTATTTT

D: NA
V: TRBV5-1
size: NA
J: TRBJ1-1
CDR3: CASSLDANTEAFF
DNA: TGCGCCAGCAGCTTGGACGCGAACACTGAAGCTTTCTTT

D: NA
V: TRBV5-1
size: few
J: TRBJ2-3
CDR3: CASSLARKVTDTQYF
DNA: TGCGCCAGCAGCTTGGCGCGGAAAGTCACAGATACGCAGTATTTT

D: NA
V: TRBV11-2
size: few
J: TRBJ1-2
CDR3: CASSLASAGYGYTF
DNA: TGTGCCAGCAGCTTAGCCTCGGCAGGCTATGGCTACACCTTC

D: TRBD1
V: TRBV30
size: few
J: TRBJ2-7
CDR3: CAWSTGTVDFHEQYF
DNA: TGTGCCTGGAGTACCGGGACAGTCGACTTCCACGAGCAGTACTTC

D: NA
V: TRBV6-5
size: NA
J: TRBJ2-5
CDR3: CASSYSNGLETQYF
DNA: TGTGCCAGCAGTTACTCGAACGGCCTAGAGACCCAGTACTTC

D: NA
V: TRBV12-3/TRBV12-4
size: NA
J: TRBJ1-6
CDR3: CANSPLHF
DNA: TGTGCCAATTCACCCCTCCACTTT

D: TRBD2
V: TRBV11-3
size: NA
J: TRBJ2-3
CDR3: CASSTGLASTDTQYF
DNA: TGTGCCAGCAGCACGGGACTAGCTAGCACAGATACGCAGTATTTT

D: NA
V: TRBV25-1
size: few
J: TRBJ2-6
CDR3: CASSDQAGANVLTF
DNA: TGTGCCAGCAGTGATCAGGCTGGGGCCAACGTCCTGACTTTC

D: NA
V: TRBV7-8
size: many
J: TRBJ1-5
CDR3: CASSKVEGTYSNQPQHF
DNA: TGTGCCAGCAGCAAGGTGGAGGGGACTTATAGCAATCAGCCCCAGCATTTT

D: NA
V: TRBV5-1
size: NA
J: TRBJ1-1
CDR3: CASSLGRDDTEAFF
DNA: TGCGCCAGCAGCTTGGGTAGGGATGACACTGAAGCTTTCTTT

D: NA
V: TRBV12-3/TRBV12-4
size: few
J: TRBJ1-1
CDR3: CASSLREENTEAFF
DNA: TGTGCCAGCAGTTTAAGGGAGGAGAACACTGAAGCTTTCTTT